The following is a T cell receptor (beta chain) sequence with its context. The antigen is undetermined. The data are from a study of T cell responses to AZD1222 COVID-19 vaccine. Whole-study results and caveats: Spike-specific TCR breadth and depth were elevated following two AZD1222 doses.

Some clones are missing from TCRdb's copy, which holds only in-frame ones; the method was immunoSEQ multiplex PCR. The sample shows 73,000 or so clones, around three quarters of them seen only once. This CDR3 region has 15 residues. Trimming took 0 bases from V and 3 from J, leaving 9 bases between them. Germline lookup yields CDR1 MNHEY and CDR2 SVGAGI. The rearrangement joins TRBV6-5 to TRBJ1-5, with unresolved D. The receptor was isolated from an adult who received the AZD1222 COVID-19 vaccine. Sequencing was performed on peripheral blood, taken 28 days after the second AZD1222 dose. CDR3 protein: CASSYSWGNNQPQHF. CDR3 coding DNA: TGTGCCAGCAGTTACTCTTGGGGAAACAATCAGCCCCAGCATTTT.